Listed below are T cell receptor beta chains from one sample, sequenced in a study of T cells in Graves' hyperthyroidism and ophthalmopathy. TCRdb itself ran the multiplex PCR reads through MiXCR, one entry per CDR3 protein. The sample yields about 600,000 distinct CDR3 sequences, approximately 15% seen once. Input material: blood. The receptors were sampled from a woman aged 18-29 years with Graves' ophthalmopathy. Each CDR3 is given without its conserved first and last residue.

j_call v_call cdr3_aa
TRBJ1-1 TRBV27 ASSFIMPGRESNTEAF
TRBJ2-7 TRBV5-1 ASSLVMDEQY
TRBJ1-1 TRBV30 AWSLNEAF
TRBJ2-2 TRBV4-1 ASSVGTGPNTGELF
TRBJ2-4 TRBV29-1 SVQGRLAKNIQY
TRBJ1-2 TRBV5-1 ASSAGHRLDYGYT
TRBJ1-5 TRBV12-3/TRBV12-4 ASSFWDSYQPQH
TRBJ1-1 TRBV5-6 ASSLQGPVMNTEAF
TRBJ2-7 TRBV19 ASSTQGQGEH
TRBJ2-1 TRBV5-8 ASSTPGTAYNEQF
TRBJ1-2 TRBV7-3 ASSGSPNYGYT
TRBJ1-1 TRBV20-1 SARRGGLMNTEAF
TRBJ2-4 TRBV11-2 ASSPLLGQKNIQY
TRBJ2-1 TRBV12-3/TRBV12-4 ASSWYLAGGPNEQF
TRBJ1-1 TRBV6-1 ASSEVPNTEAF
TRBJ2-1 TRBV7-2 ASSRSGRANEQF
TRBJ2-1 TRBV30 AWTPQAGEQF
TRBJ2-4 TRBV19 ASSMSAGEGSQY
TRBJ2-1 TRBV7-8 ASSRTGTGINEQF
TRBJ2-7 TRBV7-3 ASSFSSGESYEQY
TRBJ1-1 TRBV20-1 SARPGGLTEAF
TRBJ2-2 TRBV18 ASSRVATGNTGELF
TRBJ2-7 TRBV25-1 ASDSGTIFYEQY
TRBJ1-5 TRBV19 ASRPTGASNQPQH
TRBJ2-7 TRBV3-1 ASSRKGTYEQY
TRBJ2-7 TRBV5-1 ASSSAPAGENEQY
TRBJ1-2 TRBV7-9 ASTPLGIGVDYGYT
TRBJ2-7 TRBV27 ASSLSRDRGREQY
TRBJ2-5 TRBV3-1 ASSLRSTQY